This T cell receptor beta chain was obtained from a study of T-cell memory formation after mild COVID-19. General study results and limits: For contracting clones, CD4+ ones sat mainly in CM and EM, CD8+ in EMRA. Memory cells collected pre-infection included some clones that later responded, suggesting cross-reactive memory joined.

Germline V gives CDR1 MNHEY, CDR2 SVGEGT. The CDR3 runs 10 residues. Trimming took 8 bases from V and 10 from J, leaving 10 bases between them. This clonotype has more than one count but fewer than ten. Its antigen is not known. Each CDR3 protein is one row after TCRdb ran MiXCR on the 5' RACE reads. The repertoire holds around 200,000 distinct CDR3 sequences, around 18% seen once, with roughly 3.9% in the top ten. Specimen: PBMCs or a T cell subset sorted from them (not recorded which). The chain is built from TRBV6-2 or TRBV6-3 and TRBJ2-3, with D perhaps matching TRBD2 (6 bases). This sequence was found in a man between 18 and 35 years old who had mild COVID-19 (a few samples of this study predate the infection). Cell type and time point are not known. The CDR3 nucleotides read TGTGCCAGCGGCGGGGTCCCGCAGTATTTT. Amino acid sequence: CASGGVPQYF.